The rows below give T cell receptor beta chains drawn from one sample of a study of T cells expressing NK-cell markers. TCRdb reprocessed the 5' RACE reads and reports one entry per CDR3 protein, with no DNA. In all, the sample yields 200,000 to 300,000 distinct CDR3 sequences. Sequenced input: blood T cells: a sorted CD56 or NKG2C T cell subset, CD4+ or CD8+ T cells, or bulk PBMC T cells (not recorded which). These receptors were collected from a woman aged 18 to 75 in good health. CDR3s include the opening cysteine and the closing phenylalanine or tryptophan. Fields, in order: V gene, J gene, CDR3 protein.

v_gene: TRBV4-2; j_gene: TRBJ2-6; CDR3aa: CASSQGAEVSGANVLTF
v_gene: TRBV20-1; j_gene: TRBJ2-1; CDR3aa: CSASRLTYNEQFF
v_gene: TRBV6-2/TRBV6-3; j_gene: TRBJ1-6; CDR3aa: CASSHSGSSYNSPLHF
v_gene: TRBV12-3/TRBV12-4; j_gene: TRBJ1-1; CDR3aa: CASRPGISTEAFF
v_gene: TRBV29-1; j_gene: TRBJ2-1; CDR3aa: CSVDGTSRYEQFF
v_gene: TRBV7-2; j_gene: TRBJ2-1; CDR3aa: CASRSQTTPRAYNEQFF
v_gene: TRBV12-3/TRBV12-4; j_gene: TRBJ2-5; CDR3aa: CASSPPGPEGTQYF
v_gene: TRBV11-2; j_gene: TRBJ1-2; CDR3aa: CASSLDRPAGTSGYTF
v_gene: TRBV5-1; j_gene: TRBJ2-2; CDR3aa: CASSRDRAGGELFF
v_gene: TRBV30; j_gene: TRBJ2-7; CDR3aa: CAWSGPGTGEKEQYF
v_gene: TRBV4-1; j_gene: TRBJ2-1; CDR3aa: CASSQAGVVLDEQFF
v_gene: TRBV28; j_gene: TRBJ1-2; CDR3aa: CAANRDRVSYGYTF
v_gene: TRBV20-1; j_gene: TRBJ2-5; CDR3aa: CSAWFSGGWETQYF
v_gene: TRBV20-1; j_gene: TRBJ2-5; CDR3aa: CSARAGSGMETQYF
v_gene: TRBV12-3/TRBV12-4; j_gene: TRBJ2-3; CDR3aa: CASKETGVSTDTQYF
v_gene: TRBV12-3/TRBV12-4; j_gene: TRBJ2-2; CDR3aa: CAGKQGTNTGELFF
v_gene: TRBV29-1; j_gene: TRBJ1-5; CDR3aa: CSVSFLEGSHQPQHF
v_gene: TRBV20-1; j_gene: TRBJ2-1; CDR3aa: CSARGPGQGSNEQFF
v_gene: TRBV20-1; j_gene: TRBJ2-2; CDR3aa: CSARLLAGVRDAGELFF
v_gene: TRBV4-3; j_gene: TRBJ1-4; CDR3aa: CASSRISGRNEKLFF
v_gene: TRBV6-5; j_gene: TRBJ2-1; CDR3aa: CASSYQSSTNEQFF
v_gene: TRBV29-1; j_gene: TRBJ1-1; CDR3aa: CSVVSRGKGSNTEAFF
v_gene: TRBV6-5; j_gene: TRBJ2-1; CDR3aa: CASSYRGQDYNEQFF
v_gene: TRBV30; j_gene: TRBJ1-3; CDR3aa: CAWSVEGNENTIYF
v_gene: TRBV19; j_gene: TRBJ1-1; CDR3aa: CASMSSAPARTEAFF
v_gene: TRBV4-3; j_gene: TRBJ2-7; CDR3aa: CASSQQGPGWSHEQYF
v_gene: TRBV29-1; j_gene: TRBJ2-1; CDR3aa: CSAGQGYNEQFF
v_gene: TRBV5-6; j_gene: TRBJ2-2; CDR3aa: CASSGTGTKNTGELFF
v_gene: TRBV11-3; j_gene: TRBJ2-5; CDR3aa: CASSLDLTRREQETQYF
v_gene: TRBV12-3/TRBV12-4; j_gene: TRBJ2-5; CDR3aa: CASRRQGETQYF
v_gene: TRBV7-3; j_gene: TRBJ2-1; CDR3aa: CASSLNGVEGYNEQFF
v_gene: TRBV20-1; j_gene: TRBJ2-3; CDR3aa: CSARDLRNTDTQYF
v_gene: TRBV30; j_gene: TRBJ2-1; CDR3aa: CASRLAGSYNEQFF
v_gene: TRBV11-2; j_gene: TRBJ2-1; CDR3aa: CASSLVGAGGNEQFF
v_gene: TRBV5-1; j_gene: TRBJ1-2; CDR3aa: CASSLEGTAFTF
v_gene: TRBV12-3/TRBV12-4; j_gene: TRBJ2-3; CDR3aa: CASRAIAGGSTDTQYF
v_gene: TRBV7-2; j_gene: TRBJ2-3; CDR3aa: CASSFRTLGTDTQYF